This T cell receptor (beta chain) was identified in a study of cytomegalovirus exposure and HLA in healthy donors. When sampled, the donors appeared nominally healthy, though they likely had unrecorded immune exposures. Germline-derived CDR1 and CDR2 are KGHSH and LQKENI. Between the trimmed V and J ends, which lost 6 bases and 0 bases, there was a span of 6 bases. This CDR3 is 13 amino acids long. This clone has just a few counts. Vbeta (60) and Jbeta (13) primers were used in the PCR. Produced via immunoSEQ multiplex PCR; TCRdb's table is partial and in-frame only. The data hold tens of thousands of clones, with about 74% observed a single time.

The receptor comes from a woman aged 45-59 years in good health and CMV-seropositive. The genes are TRBV18 and TRBJ1-5, with D unresolved. The sequenced sample was PBMCs. Here the CDR3 reads CASSLYSNQPQHF. The DNA for the CDR3 is TGTGCCAGCTCCCTGTATAGCAATCAGCCCCAGCATTTT. Complete variable domain (other parts from reference TRBV18 and TRBJ1-5): NAGVMQNPRHLVRRRGQEARLRCSPMKGHSHVYWYRQLPEEGLKFMVYLQKENIIDESGMPKERFSAEFPKEGPSILRIQQVVRGDSAAYFCASSLYSNQPQHFGDGTRLSIL.